The entry below describes one T cell receptor beta chain. Time point specified: after neoadjuvant nivolumab, at surgical resection. Profiled with immunoSEQ multiplex PCR; TCRdb holds only in-frame clones, not every one. The sample has roughly 9,600 clones; about 70% are singletons. The CDR3 spans 13 residues. Trimming removed 5 bases at V and 4 bases at J, with 8 bases between. Germline loops: CDR1 SSHAT, CDR2 FNYEAQ (reference sequence). This specimen belongs to a study of neoadjuvant anti-PD-1 for oral cavity cancer. The chain couples TRBV7-7 to TRBJ2-2, with unresolved D. The TCR originated in a person between 40 and 85 years old with oral cavity squamous cell carcinoma. The source was PBMCs, collected after nivolumab (anti-PD-1) treatment. The CDR3 DNA follows: TGTGCCAGCAGCCCCACTACCACCGGGGAGCTGTTTTTT. It is translated as CASSPTTTGELFF.